The 20 T cell receptor beta chains reported below all come from one sample, sequenced in a study of shared T cell receptors in the human thymus. Profiled with immunoSEQ multiplex PCR; TCRdb holds only in-frame clones, not every one. The data show roughly 710,000 clones, 80% to 90% seen once. These data are also associated with another study on human thymus T cells.

Sequencing used thymocytes. Receptors originate from a girl younger than two with a congenital heart defect.

The chain carries TRBV5-1 and TRBJ2-5; 13 bases map to TRBD2. CDR1 and CDR2 (germline): SGHRS, YFSETQ. The ends lost 2 bases at V and 5 bases at J; junction bases unmatched: 6. This CDR3 spans 16 amino acids. In nucleotides, the CDR3 is TGCGCCAGCAGCTTTACGACTAGCGGGGGGATGGAGACCCAGTACTTC. It specifies CASSFTTSGGMETQYF. The entire variable domain, with the rest obtained from reference TRBV5-1 and TRBJ2-5, is as follows: KAGVTQTPRYLIKTRGQQVTLSCSPISGHRSVSWYQQTPGQGLQFLFEYFSETQRNKGNFPGRFSGRQFSNSRSEMNVSTLELGDSALYLCASSFTTSGGMETQYFGPGTRLLVL.

The rearrangement joins TRBV10-1 to TRBJ2-6, with D possibly matching TRBD1 (5 bases). There are 21 residues in the CDR3. Germline V CDR1 and CDR2: WNHNN, SYGVQD (reference sequence). V lost 7 bases, J lost 1 base, and 29 bases lay in between. DNA of the CDR3: TGCGCCAGCATCGTCGGGCTGAATCTCCAGCGACAGATTTCTGGGGCCAACGTCCTGACTTTC. Translating gives CASIVGLNLQRQISGANVLTF.

The chain couples TRBV6-6 to TRBJ1-1; 8 bases are a match to TRBD1. Germline V lookup: CDR1 MNHNY, CDR2 SVGAGI (reference sequence). This CDR3 is built from 12 residues. J lost 10 bases, V lost 6 bases, and 7 bases had no gene match. Here the CDR3 DNA reads TGTGCCAGCAGCTTAGGACAGGGCTTAGCTTTCTTT. Translation gives CASSLGQGLAFF.

J is TRBJ1-1 and V is TRBV28, with 9 bases lining up with TRBD1. CDR3 size: 16 residues. The V gene's germline CDR1 is MDHEN and CDR2 SYDVKM. The V gene end was trimmed by 5 bases and the J gene end by 5 bases; junction bases not matched to a gene: 12. The CDR3 region is CASSGIRQGVRTEAFF. For the CDR3, the DNA is TGTGCCAGCAGTGGGATCAGACAGGGGGTCAGGACTGAAGCTTTCTTT.

A word on this clone: Other DNA sequences in this sample translate to the same CDR3. The DNA for the CDR3 is TGCGCCAGCAGCTTACAGGGGTTCCAAGAGACCCAGTACTTC. Translated: CASSLQGFQETQYF. The gene calls are TRBV5-1 and TRBJ2-5, with 7 nucleotides matching TRBD1. V gave up 2 bases and J gave up 1 base; unmatched junction bases: 2. The germline CDR1 and CDR2 sequences are SGHRS and YFSETQ. This CDR3 comprises 14 residues.

V is TRBV7-2 and J is TRBJ2-2; a possible D gene is TRBD1 (6 bases). The CDR3 spans 16 residues. The germline CDR1 and CDR2 sequences are SGHTA and FQGNSA. Trimming shortened V by 5 bases and J by 0 bases, and 13 bases separated the two germline ends. Written as DNA, the CDR3 is TGTGCCAGCAGCGTCACGACAGGAACGAACACCGGGGAGCTGTTTTTT. It specifies CASSVTTGTNTGELFF. Supplemented by reference TRBV7-2 and TRBJ2-2, the full variable domain reads GAGVSQSPSNKVTEKGKDVELRCDPISGHTALYWYRQSLGQGLEFLIYFQGNSAPDKSGLPSDRFSAERTGGSVSTLTIQRTQQEDSAVYLCASSVTTGTNTGELFFGEGSRLTVL.

V usage is TRBV6-4 and J usage is TRBJ2-2, with 7 bases matching TRBD2. The germline gives CDR1 MRHNA, CDR2 SNTAGT. CDR3 length equals 18 residues. Losses at the gene ends were 4 bases for V and 5 bases for J; bases not matched to a gene: 16. CDR3 protein: CASSAVIDSPGGTGELFF. The CDR3 nucleotides are TGTGCCAGCAGTGCTGTGATAGACTCCCCGGGAGGTACCGGGGAGCTGTTTTTT.

In this sample, this clone turned up once. The rearrangement links TRBV7-8 to TRBJ2-5; TRBD2 matches at 10 bases. There are 15 residues in the CDR3. Germline CDR1 is SGHVS and CDR2 is FQNEAQ. V was clipped by 5 bases and J by 4 bases; unmatched bases: 7. This CDR3 reads CASSPTPSGGETQYF. The CDR3 nucleotides are TGTGCCAGCAGCCCGACCCCTAGCGGGGGAGAGACCCAGTACTTC.

The chain carries TRBV5-1 and TRBJ1-3; 9 bases match TRBD1. CDR3 size: 18 residues. Germline assignment: CDR1 SGHRS and CDR2 YFSETQ. V dropped 1 base and J dropped 0; count of bases not matched to a gene: 8. The CDR3 nucleotides are TGCGCCAGCAGCTTGTTCGGACAGGGGTTTTTCTCTGGAAACACCATATATTTT. Encoded protein: CASSLFGQGFFSGNTIYF.

The chain links TRBV27 to TRBJ2-7; 7 nucleotides line up with TRBD1. Germline trimming cut 2 bases from V and 0 bases from J; bases unmatched to any gene: 7. In germline, CDR1 is MNHEY, CDR2 SMNVEV (reference sequence). The CDR3 sequence is 16 residues long. The CDR3 sequence is CASSLGTDLDSYEQYF. Written as DNA, the CDR3 is TGTGCCAGCAGTTTAGGGACAGACCTCGACTCCTACGAGCAGTACTTC.

This chain links TRBV11-2 with TRBJ2-5; D not resolved. Trimming took 0 bases from V and 3 from J, leaving 11 bases between them. The CDR3 has 15 residues. Germline assignment: CDR1 SGHAT and CDR2 FQNNGV. CDR3 sequence: CASSLEVAVKETQYF. Here the CDR3 DNA reads TGTGCCAGCAGCTTAGAGGTAGCAGTTAAAGAGACCCAGTACTTC.

In this sample, this clone turned up once. V gene TRBV28 combines with J gene TRBJ1-5, with 7 bases that match TRBD1. Trimming cost V 5 bases and J 0 bases; bases outside gene matches: 16. CDR3 length: 19 residues. CDR1 and CDR2 (germline): MDHEN, SYDVKM. The CDR3 region is CASSARQGPPLYSNQPQHF. The CDR3 bases are TGTGCCAGCAGTGCCCGACAGGGCCCCCCGTTGTATAGCAATCAGCCCCAGCATTTT.

This chain links TRBV27 with TRBJ2-6, with a tentative D call TRBD1 (6 bases). This CDR3 region has 18 residues. CDR1 is MNHEY and CDR2 is SMNVEV in the germline V gene (reference sequence). The ends were cut back, 3 bases at V and 0 bases at J, with 15 bases in the middle. The CDR3 DNA reads as TGTGCCAGCAGTTTGGGGCCAGGGGTTTACTCTGGGGCCAACGTCCTGACTTTC. It yields the protein CASSLGPGVYSGANVLTF.

The chain carries TRBV25-1 and TRBJ1-2; D gene ambiguous. Germline V gives CDR1 MGHDK, CDR2 SYGVNS. Trimming removed 1 base at V and 4 bases at J, with 13 bases between. This CDR3 has 15 residues. The CDR3 loop reads CASSESRNEVYGYTF. The CDR3 nucleotides are TGTGCCAGCAGTGAATCCAGGAATGAAGTCTATGGCTACACCTTC.

The rearrangement joins TRBV30 to TRBJ2-7, with 7 bases matching TRBD2. The CDR3 is 16 amino acids. In germline, CDR1 is GTSNPN, CDR2 SVGIG (reference sequence). J gave up 3 bases and V 2 bases, and 13 bases lay outside the gene matches. The CDR3 region is CAWSPGTGLSFYEQYF. The CDR3 DNA sequence: TGTGCCTGGAGTCCTGGCACGGGACTATCTTTCTACGAGCAGTACTTC.

V usage is TRBV6-6 and J usage is TRBJ1-2; D is possibly TRBD1 (5 bases). V was pared by 6 bases and J by 7 bases, with 15 bases between. Germline V CDR1 and CDR2: MNHNY, SVGAGI (reference sequence). This CDR3 contains 13 residues. CDR3 sequence (DNA): TGTGCCAGCAGCGGGGGTTACCGCGTTGGCTACACCTTC. It translates to CASSGGYRVGYTF.

The chain is built from TRBV7-2 and TRBJ1-2; TRBD1 matches at 9 bases. Unmatched junction bases numbered 19, after V lost 5 bases and J lost 3 bases. The germline V gene has CDR1 SGHTA and CDR2 FQGNSA. The CDR3 is 19 amino acids. Here the CDR3 reads CASSPNPDRGGIGDYGYTF. CDR3 coding DNA: TGTGCCAGCAGCCCTAATCCTGACAGGGGGGGGATAGGGGACTATGGCTACACCTTC.

This chain links TRBV9 with TRBJ2-7, with D perhaps matching TRBD2 (6 bases). Trimming shortened V by 0 bases and J by 0 bases, and 25 bases separated the two germline ends. This CDR3 is built from 20 residues. Germline V lookup: CDR1 SGDLS, CDR2 YYNGEE. The DNA of the CDR3 is TGTGCCAGCAGCGTAGGTTATCCGGGACTCACAAATCCGAGCTCCTACGAGCAGTACTTC. Its translation is CASSVGYPGLTNPSSYEQYF. The variable domain in full, completed from reference TRBV9 and TRBJ2-7, reads DSGVTQTPKHLITATGQRVTLRCSPRSGDLSVYWYQQSLDQGLQFLIQYYNGEERAKGNILERFSAQQFPDLHSELNLSSLELGDSALYFCASSVGYPGLTNPSSYEQYFGPGTRLTVT.

The genes are TRBV28 and TRBJ1-6; TRBD1 might be the D (5 bases). The CDR3 loop spans 13 amino acids. Germline V gene lookup returns CDR1 MDHEN and CDR2 SYDVKM. V was cut by 3 bases and J by 19 bases, with 19 bases left in between. The CDR3 spells CASSFRGSGGRHF. CDR3 nucleotides: TGTGCCAGCAGTTTCCGGGGGAGCGGGGGTAGGCACTTT.

The rearrangement joins TRBV7-9 to TRBJ2-5; maybe TRBD1 (6 bases). CDR1 and CDR2 from the germline V gene are SEHNR and FQNEAQ (reference sequence). V lost 4 bases to trimming and J lost 0 bases, with 12 bases between them. The CDR3 spans 15 residues. The CDR3 bases are TGTGCCAGCAGCTCAAAGACAGGTCACCAAGAGACCCAGTACTTC. Its protein is CASSSKTGHQETQYF.